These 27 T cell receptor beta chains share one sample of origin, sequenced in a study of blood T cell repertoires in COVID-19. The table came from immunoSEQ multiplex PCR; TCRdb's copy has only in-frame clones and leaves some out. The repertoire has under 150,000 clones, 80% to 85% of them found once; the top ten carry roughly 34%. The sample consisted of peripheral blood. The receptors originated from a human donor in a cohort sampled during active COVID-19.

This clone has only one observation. DNA of the CDR3: TGTGCCAGCAGGACCCCAGGGGGCACAGATACGCAGTATTTT. Its translation: CASRTPGGTDTQYF. This chain uses TRBV6-5 with TRBJ2-3, with D perhaps matching TRBD1 (6 bases). The germline V gene encodes CDR1 MNHEY and CDR2 SVGAGI. The germline V and J ends were trimmed by 6 bases and 1 base, with 11 bases remaining between them. The CDR3 is 14 residues long.

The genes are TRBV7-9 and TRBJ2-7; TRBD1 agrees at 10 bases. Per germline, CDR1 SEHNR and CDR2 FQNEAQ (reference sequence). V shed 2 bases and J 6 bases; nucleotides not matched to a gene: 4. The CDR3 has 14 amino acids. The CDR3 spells CASSLTGTGVEQYF. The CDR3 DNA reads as TGTGCCAGCAGCTTAACCGGGACAGGGGTCGAGCAGTACTTC.

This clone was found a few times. The CDR3 protein is CASSSSQTGVNTEAFF. The CDR3 DNA is TGTGCCAGCAGCTCTTCTCAGACAGGGGTGAACACTGAAGCTTTCTTT. The chain is built from TRBV7-6 and TRBJ1-1, with 8 bases matching TRBD1. Germline loops: CDR1 SGHVS, CDR2 FNYEAQ. This CDR3 contains 16 residues. Trimming took 4 bases from V and 0 from J; bases not matched to a gene: 7.

The CDR3 loop reads CASSLGQSNYGYTF. CDR3 coding DNA: TGTGCCAGCAGCTTAGGACAGTCAAACTATGGCTACACCTTC. J is TRBJ1-2 and V is TRBV7-2, with D possibly being TRBD1 (5 bases). This CDR3 is 14 amino acids long. Germline CDR1 is SGHTA and CDR2 is FQGNSA. V was cut by 1 base and J by 2 bases, with 8 bases left in between.

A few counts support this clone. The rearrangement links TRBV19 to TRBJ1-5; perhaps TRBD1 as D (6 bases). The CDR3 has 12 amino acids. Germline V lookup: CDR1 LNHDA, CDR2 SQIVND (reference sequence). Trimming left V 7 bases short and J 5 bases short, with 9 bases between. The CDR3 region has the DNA TGTGCCAGTACCCAGGGGCATCAGCCCCAGCATTTT. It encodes CASTQGHQPQHF.

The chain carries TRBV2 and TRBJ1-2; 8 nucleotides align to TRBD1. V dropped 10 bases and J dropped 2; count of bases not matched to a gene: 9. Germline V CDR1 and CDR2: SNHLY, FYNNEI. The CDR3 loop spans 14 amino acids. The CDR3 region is CATPSRQGNYGYTF. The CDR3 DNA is TGTGCCACCCCATCACGACAGGGGAACTATGGCTACACCTTC.

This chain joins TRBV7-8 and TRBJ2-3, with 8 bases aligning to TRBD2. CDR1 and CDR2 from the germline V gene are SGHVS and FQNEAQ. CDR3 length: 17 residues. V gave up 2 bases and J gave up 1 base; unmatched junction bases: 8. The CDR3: CASSLPSSGGRTDTQYF. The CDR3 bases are TGTGCCAGCAGCTTACCCTCCAGCGGGGGACGCACAGATACGCAGTATTTT.

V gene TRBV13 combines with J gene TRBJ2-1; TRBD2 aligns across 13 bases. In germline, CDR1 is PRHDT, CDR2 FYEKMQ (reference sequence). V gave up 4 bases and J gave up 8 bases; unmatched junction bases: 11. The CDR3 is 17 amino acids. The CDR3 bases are TGTGCCAGCAGCTCTCTACTAGCGGGGGGGACTGGGGATGAGCAGTTCTTC. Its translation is CASSSLLAGGTGDEQFF.

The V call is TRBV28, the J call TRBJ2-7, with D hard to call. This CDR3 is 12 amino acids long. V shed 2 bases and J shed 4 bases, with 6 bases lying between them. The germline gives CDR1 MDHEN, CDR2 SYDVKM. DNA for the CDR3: TGTGCCAGCAGTTTAGCCCGGTACGAGCAGTACTTC. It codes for CASSLARYEQYF.

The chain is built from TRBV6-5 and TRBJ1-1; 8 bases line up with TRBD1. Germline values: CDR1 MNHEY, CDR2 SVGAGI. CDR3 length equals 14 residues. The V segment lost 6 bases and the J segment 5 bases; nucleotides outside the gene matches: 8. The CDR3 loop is CASSRRGLGTEAFF. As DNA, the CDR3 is TGTGCCAGCAGCCGCAGGGGGCTAGGGACTGAAGCTTTCTTT.

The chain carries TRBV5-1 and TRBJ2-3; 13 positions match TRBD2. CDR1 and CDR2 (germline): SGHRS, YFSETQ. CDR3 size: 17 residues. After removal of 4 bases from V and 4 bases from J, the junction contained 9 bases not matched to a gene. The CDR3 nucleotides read TGCGCCAGCAGCATCCGACTAGCGGGGGGCGGAGCAGATACGCAGTATTTT. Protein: CASSIRLAGGGADTQYF.

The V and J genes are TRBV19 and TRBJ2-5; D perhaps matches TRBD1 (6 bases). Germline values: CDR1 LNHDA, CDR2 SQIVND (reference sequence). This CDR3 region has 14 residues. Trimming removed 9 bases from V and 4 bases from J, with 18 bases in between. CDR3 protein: CASRTEARVETQYF. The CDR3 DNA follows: TGTGCCAGCCGGACAGAAGCACGAGTAGAGACCCAGTACTTC.

The CDR3 DNA sequence: TGTGCCACCAGCCGGAGCCGGGACAGGGGGGATGGCTACACCTTC. This gives the protein CATSRSRDRGDGYTF. The chain has TRBV15 and TRBJ1-2, with 11 bases aligning to TRBD1. With V trimmed by 5 bases and J by 6 bases, 8 bases remained unmatched. There are 15 residues in the CDR3. Germline lookup yields CDR1 LNHNV and CDR2 YYDKDF (reference sequence).

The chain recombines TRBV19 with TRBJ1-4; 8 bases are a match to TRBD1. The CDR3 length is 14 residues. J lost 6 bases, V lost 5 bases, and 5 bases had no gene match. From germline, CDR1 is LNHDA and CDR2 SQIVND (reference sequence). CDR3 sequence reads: CASSDRGSDEKLFF. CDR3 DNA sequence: TGTGCCAGTAGTGACAGGGGATCGGATGAAAAACTGTTTTTT.

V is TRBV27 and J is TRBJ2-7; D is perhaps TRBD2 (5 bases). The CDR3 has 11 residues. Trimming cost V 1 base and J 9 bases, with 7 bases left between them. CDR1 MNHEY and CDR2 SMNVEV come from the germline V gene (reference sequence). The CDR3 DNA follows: TGTGCCAGCAGTTTATTCGGGGTGCAGTACTTC. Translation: CASSLFGVQYF.

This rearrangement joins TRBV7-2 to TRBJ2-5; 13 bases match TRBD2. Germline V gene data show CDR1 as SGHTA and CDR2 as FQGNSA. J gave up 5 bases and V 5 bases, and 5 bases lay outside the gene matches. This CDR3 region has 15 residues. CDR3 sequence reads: CASSPTSGGGETQYF. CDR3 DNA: TGTGCCAGCAGCCCTACTAGCGGGGGGGGTGAGACCCAGTACTTC.

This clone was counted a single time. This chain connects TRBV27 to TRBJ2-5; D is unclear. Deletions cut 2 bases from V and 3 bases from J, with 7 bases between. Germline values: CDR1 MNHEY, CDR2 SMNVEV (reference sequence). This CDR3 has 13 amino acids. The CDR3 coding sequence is TGTGCCAGCAGTTTAGGTGCGGAAGAGACCCAGTACTTC. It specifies CASSLGAEETQYF.

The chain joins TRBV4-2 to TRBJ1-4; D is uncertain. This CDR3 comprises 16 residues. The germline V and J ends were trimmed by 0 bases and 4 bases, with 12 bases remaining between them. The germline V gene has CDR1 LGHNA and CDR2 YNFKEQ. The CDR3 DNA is TGTGCCAGCAGCCAAGATTCAGGCTCCCATAATGAAAAACTGTTTTTT. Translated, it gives CASSQDSGSHNEKLFF.

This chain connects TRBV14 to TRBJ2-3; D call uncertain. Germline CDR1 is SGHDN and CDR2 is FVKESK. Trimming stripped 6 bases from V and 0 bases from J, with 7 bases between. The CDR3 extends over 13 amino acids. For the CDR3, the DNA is TGTGCCAGCAGTCGAGCGAGCACAGATACGCAGTATTTT. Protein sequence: CASSRASTDTQYF.

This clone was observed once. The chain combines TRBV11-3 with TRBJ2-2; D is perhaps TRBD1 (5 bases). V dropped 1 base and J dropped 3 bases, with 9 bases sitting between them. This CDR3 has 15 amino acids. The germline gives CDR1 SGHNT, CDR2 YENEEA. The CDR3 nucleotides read TGTGCCAGCAGCTTAGGTGGGGCACACACCGGGGAGCTGTTTTTT. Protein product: CASSLGGAHTGELFF.

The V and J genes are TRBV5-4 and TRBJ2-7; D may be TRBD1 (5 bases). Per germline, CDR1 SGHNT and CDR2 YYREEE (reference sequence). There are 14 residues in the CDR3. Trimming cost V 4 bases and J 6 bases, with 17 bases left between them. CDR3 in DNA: TGTGCCAGCAGCCCTGGGATAGGGGCCAGCGAGCAGTACTTC. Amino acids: CASSPGIGASEQYF.

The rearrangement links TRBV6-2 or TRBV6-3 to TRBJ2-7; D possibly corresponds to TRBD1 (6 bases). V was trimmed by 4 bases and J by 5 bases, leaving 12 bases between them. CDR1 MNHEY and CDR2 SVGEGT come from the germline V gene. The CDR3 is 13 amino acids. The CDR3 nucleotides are TGTGCCAGCAGTTCAGGGGACATCGACGAGCAGTACTTC. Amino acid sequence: CASSSGDIDEQYF.

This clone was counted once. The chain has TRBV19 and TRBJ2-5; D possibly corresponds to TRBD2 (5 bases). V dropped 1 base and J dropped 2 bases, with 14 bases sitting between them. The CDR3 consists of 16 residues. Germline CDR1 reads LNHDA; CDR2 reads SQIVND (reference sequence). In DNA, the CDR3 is TGTGCCAGTAGTATAGTGCAAGCGGAACGACAAGAGACCCAGTACTTC. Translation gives CASSIVQAERQETQYF.

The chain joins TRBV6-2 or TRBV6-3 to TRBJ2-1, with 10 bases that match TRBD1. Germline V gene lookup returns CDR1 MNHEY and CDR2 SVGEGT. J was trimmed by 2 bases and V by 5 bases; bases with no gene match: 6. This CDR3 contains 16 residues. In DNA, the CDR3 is TGTGCCAGCAGTCAAAGGACAGGGGGACCCTACAATGAGCAGTTCTTC. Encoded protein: CASSQRTGGPYNEQFF.

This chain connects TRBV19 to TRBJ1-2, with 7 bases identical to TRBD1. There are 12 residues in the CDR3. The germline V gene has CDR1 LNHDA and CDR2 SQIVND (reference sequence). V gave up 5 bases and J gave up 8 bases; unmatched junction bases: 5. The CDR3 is CASSSGGWGYTF. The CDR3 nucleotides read TGTGCCAGTAGTTCAGGGGGATGGGGCTACACCTTC.

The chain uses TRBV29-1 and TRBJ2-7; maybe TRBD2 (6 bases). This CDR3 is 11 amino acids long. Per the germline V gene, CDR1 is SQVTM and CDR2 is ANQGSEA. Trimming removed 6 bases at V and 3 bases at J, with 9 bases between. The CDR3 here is CSVQGGYEQYF. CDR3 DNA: TGCAGCGTGCAGGGAGGCTACGAGCAGTACTTC.

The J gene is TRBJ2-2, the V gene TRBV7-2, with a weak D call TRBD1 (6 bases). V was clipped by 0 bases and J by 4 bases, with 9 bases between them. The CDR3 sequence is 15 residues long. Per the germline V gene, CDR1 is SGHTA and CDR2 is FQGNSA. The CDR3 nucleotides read TGTGCCAGCAGCTTAGCGCTCAGGGGCACCGGGGAGCTGTTTTTT. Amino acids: CASSLALRGTGELFF.